Below, one TCR beta chain is given with its context. Its antigen is currently unknown. One end of the junction varies from germline; a read error may be responsible. TCRbeta libraries were built with three rounds of nested PCR, modified from ARM-PCR. A single record per CDR3 protein comes from TCRdb applying MiXCR to the multiplex PCR reads. The sample includes about 43,000 distinct CDR3 sequences, 60% of them seen just once. The data derive from a study of tumor and adjacent non-tumor tissue in lung cancer. Study-wide context: Histology: under 15 adenocarcinoma, a couple of squamous cell carcinoma, 1 small cell lung cancer. Each sample yielded millions of productive TCRbeta reads on average. Aged about 30 to 76 years, patients included roughly ten men and a handful of women with stage I to III disease.

Whole-study findings and limits: Top 100 clones took a larger repertoire share in normal lung.

The CDR3 loop spans 15 amino acids. The germline V gene has CDR1 MNHEY and CDR2 SVGAGI. The template was RNA from unsorted bulk tissue. Distant lung tissue was collected more than 3 cm away from the tumor edge. Sequencing was done on a sample of distant non-tumor lung tissue. The source of this sequence is a man aged 50-60 years with non-small cell lung cancer. This chain links TRBV6-5 with TRBJ1-1; D uncertain. The CDR3 nucleotides are TGTGCCAGCAATTACTCGGGCAACGCGAATACTGAAGCTTTCTTT. Its translation: CASNYSGNANTEAFF.